This T cell receptor beta chain is from a study of T cells in Graves' hyperthyroidism and ophthalmopathy. The study, taken as a whole, reports: The blood repertoire included most of the expanded thyroid clonotypes above 0.001.

This CDR3 region has 12 residues. V was cut by 5 bases and J by 4 bases, with 12 bases left in between. Per germline, CDR1 DFQATT and CDR2 SNEGSKA (reference sequence). The source material, RNA transcripts, was used to amplify TCR beta CDR3 regions. A first-round RT-PCR of the TCR CDR3 used the HTBI primer set. TCRdb fed the multiplex PCR reads into MiXCR, producing one record per CDR3 protein. Altogether fewer than 750,000 distinct CDR3 sequences are present, over 12% being singletons, with the ten largest covering about 4%. This clonotype was detected many times. Antigen unknown. The source of this sequence is a woman aged 40-49 years with Graves' ophthalmopathy. The V and J genes are TRBV20-1 and TRBJ2-7; D tentatively fits TRBD1 or TRBD2 (5 bases each). The sequenced material came from blood. CDR3 amino acids: CSAARDEYEQYF. DNA for the CDR3: TGCAGTGCTGCCCGGGACGAATACGAGCAGTACTTC.